The 26 T cell receptor beta chains in this list originate from one sample, sequenced in a study of blood T cell repertoires in COVID-19. The data were produced by immunoSEQ multiplex PCR, yet TCRdb's version contains in-frame clones alone and is incomplete. The sample holds tens of thousands of clones; around nine tenths are singletons and the top ten take approximately 19%. The specimen sequenced was peripheral blood. The receptors shown here come from a human donor in a cohort sampled during active COVID-19.

This chain links TRBV7-2 with TRBJ2-7; 9 positions agree with TRBD1. The V segment lost 4 bases and the J segment 0 bases; nucleotides outside the gene matches: 4. This CDR3 region has 15 residues. CDR1 is SGHTA, CDR2 FQGNSA, per germline. This chain's CDR3 is CASSSGQGRSYEQYF. CDR3 nucleotide sequence: TGTGCCAGCAGCTCCGGACAGGGGCGCTCCTACGAGCAGTACTTC.

The chain uses TRBV5-4 and TRBJ2-6; TRBD1 matches 10 bases. CDR3 length equals 18 residues. From germline, CDR1 is SGHNT and CDR2 YYREEE (reference sequence). The V gene end was trimmed by 4 bases and the J gene end by 1 base; junction bases not matched to a gene: 8. In DNA, the CDR3 is TGTGCCAGCAGCCCGCAGACAGGGGGCCCTTCTGGGGCCAACGTCCTGACTTTC. Translation gives CASSPQTGGPSGANVLTF.

V and J are TRBV7-8 and TRBJ2-3; TRBD2 aligns across 9 bases. CDR1 is SGHVS and CDR2 is FQNEAQ in the germline V gene. This CDR3 is 15 amino acids long. V lost 3 bases to trimming and J lost 1 base; unmatched junction nucleotides: 2. The CDR3, as DNA: TGTGCCAGCAGCTTTTCTAGCGGGGGCACAGATACGCAGTATTTT. This gives the protein CASSFSSGGTDTQYF.

J is TRBJ1-1 and V is TRBV12-3 or TRBV12-4; 7 positions agree with TRBD1. After removal of 3 bases from V and 10 bases from J, the junction contained 5 bases not matched to a gene. CDR3 size: 12 residues. The CDR3 DNA follows: TGTGCCAGCAGTTTTACGGGACAGCGAGCTTTCTTT. It is translated as CASSFTGQRAFF.

The CDR3 loop is CSVETDRVNEKLFF. The CDR3 DNA follows: TGCAGCGTTGAGACAGACAGGGTTAATGAAAAACTGTTTTTT. The V gene is TRBV29-1, the J gene TRBJ1-4, with 7 nucleotides matching TRBD1. The germline CDR1 and CDR2 sequences are SQVTM and ANQGSEA. The CDR3 contains 14 residues. V shed 3 bases and J 4 bases; nucleotides not matched to a gene: 5.

This sequence joins TRBV19 and TRBJ2-3, with 13 positions matching TRBD2. V gave up 5 bases and J gave up 1 base; unmatched junction bases: 6. This CDR3 contains 17 residues. CDR1 and CDR2 (germline): LNHDA, SQIVND (reference sequence). CDR3: CASSPTSGRTRTDTQYF. CDR3 sequence (DNA): TGTGCCAGTAGTCCGACTAGCGGGAGGACGCGCACAGATACGCAGTATTTT.

The V and J genes are TRBV12-3 or TRBV12-4 and TRBJ1-3; D is undetermined. CDR3 length: 13 amino acids. Deletions cut 3 bases from V and 10 bases from J, with 13 bases between. CDR3 in amino acids: CASSFIGHGTIYF. CDR3 sequence (DNA): TGTGCCAGCAGTTTTATAGGCCACGGGACCATATATTTT.

The chain couples TRBV7-3 to TRBJ2-7; 9 nucleotides agree with TRBD2. The V and J ends lost 1 base and 3 bases, in that order; junction bases with no gene match: 10. CDR1 is SGHTA and CDR2 is FQGTGA in the germline V gene. The CDR3 loop spans 17 amino acids. CDR3 bases: TGTGCCAGCAGCTTAAAATCAATGCGGGAGGGACTCTACGAGCAGTACTTC. Residues: CASSLKSMREGLYEQYF. Full variable domain (remainder filled in from reference TRBV7-3 and TRBJ2-7): GAGVSQTPSNKVTEKGKYVELRCDPISGHTALYWYRQSLGQGPEFLIYFQGTGAADDSGLPNDRFFAVRPEGSVSTLKIQRTERGDSAVYLCASSLKSMREGLYEQYFGPGTRLTVT.

The V and J genes are TRBV9 and TRBJ2-1; 11 nucleotides align to TRBD2. The V gene end was trimmed by 2 bases and the J gene end by 1 base; junction bases not matched to a gene: 11. The CDR3 spans 19 residues. Germline V gives CDR1 SGDLS, CDR2 YYNGEE. The DNA for the CDR3 is TGTGCCAGCAGCGTCTTTAGCGGGGGGGCCCTGAGTTCCTACAATGAGCAGTTCTTC. Translating gives CASSVFSGGALSSYNEQFF.

The rearrangement links TRBV30 to TRBJ1-6; no firm D call. Trimming removed 0 bases from V and 8 bases from J, with 5 bases in between. Germline loops: CDR1 GTSNPN, CDR2 SVGIG (reference sequence). This CDR3 is built from 12 residues. This CDR3 is CAWSVLDSPLHF. CDR3 in DNA: TGTGCCTGGAGTGTACTGGATTCACCCCTCCACTTT.

V gene TRBV7-9 combines with J gene TRBJ2-1, with D possibly matching TRBD2 (5 bases). CDR1 SEHNR and CDR2 FQNEAQ come from the germline V gene (reference sequence). Deletions cut 3 bases from V and 11 bases from J, with 20 bases between. The CDR3 is 15 residues long. CDR3 bases: TGTGCCAGCAGCTTGGGTTCCACCGAGGGAATGAAGCAGTTCTTC. Its protein is CASSLGSTEGMKQFF.

V is TRBV30 and J is TRBJ1-5; D perhaps matches TRBD1 (5 bases). This CDR3 region has 15 residues. The germline V and J ends were trimmed by 0 bases and 5 bases, with 14 bases remaining between them. Germline-derived CDR1 and CDR2 are GTSNPN and SVGIG (reference sequence). The CDR3 here is CAWSVPDSRYQPQHF. The CDR3, as DNA: TGTGCCTGGAGTGTACCAGACAGTCGTTATCAGCCCCAGCATTTT.

The chain links TRBV19 to TRBJ2-1; no clear D. The length of the CDR3 is 12 residues. In germline, CDR1 is LNHDA, CDR2 SQIVND (reference sequence). With 6 bases removed from V and 5 bases from J, the gap between germline ends came to 8 bases. DNA for the CDR3: TGTGCCAGTAGAAACTCAAACAATGAGCAGTTCTTC. Residues: CASRNSNNEQFF. Full variable domain (rest looked up from reference TRBV19 and TRBJ2-1): DGGITQSPKYLFRKEGQNVTLSCEQNLNHDAMYWYRQDPGQGLRLIYYSQIVNDFQKGDIAEGYSVSREKKESFPLTVTSAQKNPTAFYLCASRNSNNEQFFGPGTRLTVL.

This sequence joins TRBV5-6 and TRBJ1-3, with D tentatively TRBD1 (6 bases). V lost 1 base and J lost 5, with 16 bases in between. Germline CDR1 and CDR2: SGHDT and YYEEEE. This CDR3 contains 16 residues. The CDR3 loop reads CASSLNLGQLRNTIYF. Written as DNA, the CDR3 is TGTGCCAGCAGCTTGAACTTAGGACAGCTAAGAAACACCATATATTTT.

There are many counts of this clone. The chain uses TRBV4-1 and TRBJ1-2; D not certain. The CDR3 has 14 residues. Germline V gene lookup returns CDR1 MGHRA and CDR2 YSYEKL. Deletions cut 0 bases from V and 4 bases from J, with 9 bases between. The CDR3 DNA follows: TGCGCCAGCAGCCAAGAGGAGGGAACCTATGGCTACACCTTC. This sequence encodes CASSQEEGTYGYTF.

The chain employs TRBV5-1 and TRBJ1-1, with a tentative D call TRBD1 (5 bases). There are 13 residues in the CDR3. Germline CDR1 reads SGHRS; CDR2 reads YFSETQ. V was clipped by 3 bases and J by 5 bases, with 11 bases between them. The CDR3 loop reads CASSWDGGTEAFF. DNA of the CDR3: TGCGCCAGCAGCTGGGACGGGGGAACTGAAGCTTTCTTT.

The chain has TRBV27 and TRBJ2-7; the D gene is possibly TRBD1 (6 bases). CDR3 length equals 14 residues. V lost 5 bases and J 3 bases, leaving 14 bases between the germline ends. Germline V lookup: CDR1 MNHEY, CDR2 SMNVEV (reference sequence). The CDR3 protein is CASSQQGSNYEQYF. For the CDR3, the DNA is TGTGCCAGCAGTCAACAGGGATCCAACTACGAGCAGTACTTC.

The chain links TRBV7-3 to TRBJ2-5, with D tentatively TRBD2 (6 bases). V shed 4 bases and J shed 2 bases, with 17 bases lying between them. This CDR3 is built from 16 residues. Germline CDR1 and CDR2: SGHTA and FQGTGA. The CDR3 is CASSSGQYGGQETQYF. In DNA form, the CDR3 reads TGTGCCAGCAGCTCAGGGCAATACGGGGGACAAGAGACCCAGTACTTC.

The gene calls are TRBV6-5 and TRBJ1-2; TRBD1 matches 10 bases. With 6 bases clipped from V and 4 bases from J, the junction kept 8 bases outside the gene matches. Germline V CDR1 and CDR2: MNHEY, SVGAGI. CDR3 length: 15 amino acids. CDR3 coding DNA: TGTGCCAGCAGGGGGGACAGGGGTCGTAGCTATGGCTACACCTTC. Protein product: CASRGDRGRSYGYTF.

The V and J genes are TRBV13 and TRBJ2-5; D is possibly TRBD1 (5 bases). CDR1 is PRHDT and CDR2 is FYEKMQ in the germline V gene (reference sequence). The CDR3 is made up of 13 amino acids. V lost 0 bases to trimming and J lost 5 bases, with 7 bases between them. This chain's CDR3 is CASSLGGAETQYF. The CDR3 coding sequence is TGTGCCAGCAGCTTAGGAGGGGCGGAGACCCAGTACTTC.

The rearrangement uses TRBV19 and TRBJ2-7; D perhaps matches TRBD1 (6 bases). CDR1 and CDR2 from the germline V gene are LNHDA and SQIVND (reference sequence). The CDR3 length is 14 residues. Trimming cost V 3 bases and J 5 bases, with 14 bases left between them. CDR3 protein: CASSMENRAHEQYF. DNA for the CDR3: TGTGCCAGTAGTATGGAGAACAGGGCCCACGAGCAGTACTTC. The whole variable domain, filled in from reference TRBV19 and TRBJ2-7, reads DGGITQSPKYLFRKEGQNVTLSCEQNLNHDAMYWYRQDPGQGLRLIYYSQIVNDFQKGDIAEGYSVSREKKESFPLTVTSAQKNPTAFYLCASSMENRAHEQYFGPGTRLTVT.

The chain combines TRBV25-1 with TRBJ2-3, with 8 bases fitting TRBD2. After removal of 3 bases from V and 3 bases from J, the junction contained 5 bases not matched to a gene. Germline values: CDR1 MGHDK, CDR2 SYGVNS. The CDR3 runs 15 residues. Written as DNA, the CDR3 is TGTGCCAGCAGTGATTACGGGAGGGGGACAGATACGCAGTATTTT. Translated: CASSDYGRGTDTQYF.

The chain joins TRBV5-1 to TRBJ1-1; D remains unclear. Germline lookup yields CDR1 SGHRS and CDR2 YFSETQ. Trimming cost V 5 bases and J 1 base, with 12 bases left between them. There are 14 residues in the CDR3. The chain's CDR3 is CASRVEPSNTEAFF. In DNA, the CDR3 is TGCGCCAGCAGAGTTGAGCCTTCGAACACTGAAGCTTTCTTT.

The V gene is TRBV5-4, the J gene TRBJ1-1; 9 bases map to TRBD1. This CDR3 has 14 amino acids. Per germline, CDR1 SGHNT and CDR2 YYREEE (reference sequence). V was pared by 5 bases and J by 5 bases, with 7 bases of the junction left unmatched. In nucleotides, the CDR3 is TGTGCCAGCAGTCGTAGGGACAGGGAAACTGAAGCTTTCTTT. Translating it yields CASSRRDRETEAFF.

V gene TRBV2 combines with J gene TRBJ2-5; 7 nucleotides agree with TRBD2. After removal of 0 bases from V and 5 bases from J, the junction contained 9 bases not matched to a gene. CDR3 length: 16 residues. Germline V gene sequence: CDR1 SNHLY, CDR2 FYNNEI. CDR3 sequence reads: CASSEALRLAGETQYF. The CDR3 DNA reads TGTGCCAGCAGTGAAGCGCTTCGACTAGCTGGCGAGACCCAGTACTTC.

V and J are TRBV7-2 and TRBJ1-6, with D unresolved. V lost 1 base and J 8 bases, leaving 6 bases between the germline ends. Germline lookup yields CDR1 SGHTA and CDR2 FQGNSA. The CDR3 length is 13 residues. The CDR3 DNA reads TGTGCCAGCAGCTTAGAATCCGATTCACCCCTCCACTTT. The encoded protein is CASSLESDSPLHF.